This T cell receptor beta chain was identified during a study of cytomegalovirus exposure and HLA in healthy donors. Notes on the study in general: Later analysis revealed greater clonal expansion in HLA-associated TCR beta chains than in equally common others. Reported results showed that the classifier diagnosed cytomegalovirus status with high specificity and sensitivity. Association of approximately 16,000 TCR beta sequences with HLA alleles was found at 0.05 false discovery rate in a later analysis. Sequencing depth roughly uniform across donors was assumed in presence/absence analyses.

CDR1 and CDR2 from the germline V gene are PRHDT and FYEKMQ (reference sequence). Trimming stripped 2 bases from V and 1 base from J, with 14 bases between. There are 16 residues in the CDR3. Comments on this clone: Its antigen is unidentified.

A multiplex PCR was run with 60 Vbeta primers and 13 Jbeta primers. The data were produced by immunoSEQ multiplex PCR, yet TCRdb's version contains in-frame clones alone and is incomplete. The sample shows about 93,000 clones, around 81% of them seen only once. The clonotype was recovered from a man younger than 45 in good health and CMV-seronegative. The V gene is TRBV13, the J gene TRBJ2-5; D not resolved. Sequenced input: PBMCs. The CDR3 loop is CASSLSTEISQETQYF. The CDR3 region has the DNA TGTGCCAGCAGCTTATCTACAGAAATCAGCCAAGAGACCCAGTACTTC.